The entry below describes one T cell receptor beta chain. This specimen comes from a study of blood T cell repertoires in COVID-19. Study-level information: COVID-19 samples from acute and convalescent phases originated in the United States, Italy and Spain.

The CDR3 has 15 amino acids. CDR1 is MDHEN, CDR2 SYDVKM, per germline. V was clipped by 2 bases and J by 7 bases, with 18 bases between them. Clones were read by immunoSEQ multiplex PCR, and TCRdb kept only the in-frame ones, dropping some. The sample comprises about 430,000 clones, over 75% of which are singletons, and 1.4% rests with the top ten. This sequence joins TRBV28 and TRBJ2-7, with a possible D match to TRBD2 (5 bases). The sample consisted of PBMCs or T cells enriched from blood (not recorded which). This TCR came from a woman between 18 and 29 years old who had been exposed to COVID-19. CDR3 sequence: CASSLQAGGWGEQYF. The DNA for the CDR3 is TGTGCCAGCAGTTTACAGGCGGGCGGCTGGGGTGAGCAGTACTTC.